One sample yielded the 22 T cell receptor beta chains listed below, sequenced in a study of blood T cell repertoires in COVID-19. Repertoires were generated with immunoSEQ multiplex PCR, while TCRdb's copy carries only in-frame clones and drops some. The sample has some 250,000 clones, roughly 86% seen once. Sequencing was performed on PBMCs or T cells enriched from blood (not recorded which). Source of these receptors: a woman aged 40 to 55 with acute COVID-19.

This clone was detected once. This chain uses TRBV27 with TRBJ1-2; 9 positions match TRBD1. The CDR3 consists of 13 residues. CDR1 and CDR2 from the germline V gene are MNHEY and SMNVEV (reference sequence). The J segment lost 8 bases and the V segment lost 4 bases, leaving 5 bases of the junction unmatched. CDR3 sequence: CASSSHRGLGYTF. The DNA of the CDR3 is TGTGCCAGCAGTTCTCACAGGGGGCTCGGCTACACCTTC.

CDR3 sequence reads: CAWSVPRGPYEQYF. In DNA form, the CDR3 reads TGTGCCTGGAGTGTTCCCAGGGGCCCCTACGAGCAGTACTTC. The V and J genes are TRBV30 and TRBJ2-7; D might be TRBD1 (6 bases). The length of the CDR3 is 14 residues. Germline V gene sequence: CDR1 GTSNPN, CDR2 SVGIG (reference sequence). Trimming stripped 0 bases from V and 2 bases from J, with 11 bases between.

V gene TRBV21-1 combines with J gene TRBJ2-7; the DNA was not compared with TRBD2, the D call given in the table. TRBV21-1 is marked as a pseudogene. This CDR3 comprises 16 residues. The CDR3 spells CASSKRGLAVSYEQYF. The CDR3 coding sequence is TGTGCCAGCAGCAAAAGGGGACTAGCGGTCTCCTACGAGCAGTACTTC.

This clone was picked up one time. V and J are TRBV6-5 and TRBJ1-1; D ambiguous. Trimming stripped 6 bases from V and 3 bases from J, with 17 bases between. Looked up from germline, CDR1 is MNHEY and CDR2 is SVGAGI. This CDR3 is built from 15 residues. CDR3 loop: CASSRAGVLDTEAFF. The DNA for the CDR3 is TGTGCCAGCAGCCGCGCCGGGGTTTTGGACACTGAAGCTTTCTTT.

This clone was picked up a small number of times. The V call is TRBV28, the J call TRBJ1-6, with 8 bases lining up with TRBD1. The CDR3 consists of 13 residues. Germline V gene sequence: CDR1 MDHEN, CDR2 SYDVKM. With 7 bases clipped from V and 10 bases from J, the junction kept 6 bases outside the gene matches. CDR3 amino acids: CASTPGGRSPLHF. CDR3 nucleotide sequence: TGTGCCAGCACCCCAGGGGGCCGGTCACCCCTCCACTTT.

This chain connects TRBV10-2 to TRBJ2-1; D is ambiguous. V dropped 5 bases and J dropped 3 bases, with 11 bases sitting between them. CDR3 length equals 14 residues. Germline V gives CDR1 WSHSY, CDR2 SAAADI. DNA of the CDR3: TGCGCCAGCAGTCTAGTACACGACTACAATGAGCAGTTCTTC. As protein: CASSLVHDYNEQFF.

J is TRBJ2-1 and V is TRBV12-2; the table's D gene call, TRBD2, was not cross checked with the DNA. TRBV12-2 is termed a pseudogene. This CDR3 region has 21 residues. CDR3: CASRLGVRTSSPKKTNNEQFF. The CDR3 nucleotides read TGTGCAAGTCGCTTAGGCGTTAGGACTAGCTCCCCGAAGAAGACGAACAATGAGCAGTTCTTC.

The chain combines TRBV6-1 with TRBJ2-5; 9 bases are a match to TRBD2. The germline V gene encodes CDR1 MNHNS and CDR2 SASEGT. The J segment lost 9 bases and the V segment lost 3 bases, leaving 8 bases of the junction unmatched. The CDR3 has 14 residues. The DNA of the CDR3 is TGTGCCAGCAGTGATGGACTAGCGAGGCAGGCCCAGTACTTC. Translation gives CASSDGLARQAQYF.

This clone was seen a single time. The V gene is TRBV3-1 (or the pseudogene TRBV3-2), the J gene TRBJ2-7; tentative D call: TRBD2 (6 bases). The CDR3 loop spans 16 amino acids. Germline CDR1 reads LGHDT; CDR2 reads YNNKEL (reference sequence). The germline V and J ends were trimmed by 1 base and 4 bases, with 17 bases remaining between them. CDR3 loop: CASSQGLDFPHYEQYF. In DNA, the CDR3 is TGTGCCAGCAGCCAAGGACTAGACTTTCCCCATTACGAGCAGTACTTC.

V and J are TRBV14 and TRBJ1-3; D remains ambiguous. V shed 1 base and J shed 2 bases, with 6 bases lying between them. Germline values: CDR1 SGHDN, CDR2 FVKESK. This CDR3 spans 14 amino acids. CDR3 residues: CASSQGGAGNTIYF. CDR3 in DNA: TGTGCCAGCAGCCAAGGCGGGGCTGGAAACACCATATATTTT.

The chain has TRBV7-9 and TRBJ1-1; a possible D gene is TRBD1 (5 bases). Germline values: CDR1 SEHNR, CDR2 FQNEAQ (reference sequence). Trimming stripped 0 bases from V and 4 bases from J, with 12 bases between. The CDR3 has 15 residues. This CDR3 is CASSLAVDRFTEAFF. In DNA, the CDR3 is TGTGCCAGCAGCTTAGCGGTAGACAGATTCACTGAAGCTTTCTTT.

J is TRBJ1-1 and V is TRBV6-5; D is ambiguous. CDR1 and CDR2 (germline): MNHEY, SVGAGI. The CDR3 is 15 residues long. The V end was cut by 5 bases, the J end by 0 bases, with 13 bases between. CDR3: CASSPRHSMNTEAFF. The CDR3 DNA is TGTGCCAGCAGTCCGAGACACAGCATGAACACTGAAGCTTTCTTT.

The V gene is TRBV7-9, the J gene TRBJ2-7; tentatively, D is TRBD1 (6 bases). Trimming removed 7 bases from V and 3 bases from J, with 16 bases in between. Germline loops: CDR1 SEHNR, CDR2 FQNEAQ (reference sequence). This CDR3 has 14 amino acids. The CDR3 sequence: CASTINQGLYEQYF. The CDR3 coding sequence is TGTGCCAGCACCATAAACCAGGGGCTCTACGAGCAGTACTTC.

The rearrangement uses TRBV5-1 and TRBJ2-7, with 11 bases lining up with TRBD2. The trim removed 4 bases at V and 3 bases at J, leaving 3 bases unmatched. Germline V gives CDR1 SGHRS, CDR2 YFSETQ. The CDR3 runs to 14 residues. CDR3 bases: TGCGCCAGCAGCACAACTAGCGGGAGCTACGAGCAGTACTTC. Translated: CASSTTSGSYEQYF. The whole variable domain, remainder taken from reference TRBV5-1 and TRBJ2-7, is KAGVTQTPRYLIKTRGQQVTLSCSPISGHRSVSWYQQTPGQGLQFLFEYFSETQRNKGNFPGRFSGRQFSNSRSEMNVSTLELGDSALYLCASSTTSGSYEQYFGPGTRLTVT.

The rearrangement links TRBV5-1 to TRBJ2-5; TRBD2 matches at 10 bases. This CDR3 spans 18 amino acids. V gave up 0 bases and J gave up 3 bases; unmatched junction bases: 11. CDR1 and CDR2 from the germline V gene are SGHRS and YFSETQ. CDR3 in amino acids: CASSLGPSGRVGEETQYF. CDR3 coding DNA: TGCGCCAGCAGCTTGGGGCCTAGCGGGAGAGTAGGTGAAGAGACCCAGTACTTC.

The chain links TRBV11-2 to TRBJ1-2; D gene unclear. Trimming took off 0 bases at V and 4 bases at J, with 9 bases between the two ends. Germline CDR1 SGHAT, CDR2 FQNNGV. The CDR3 is 14 amino acids. The CDR3 here is CASSLDRGLYGYTF. The CDR3 DNA sequence: TGTGCCAGCAGCTTAGATCGGGGTCTCTATGGCTACACCTTC.

The chain has TRBV6-5 and TRBJ1-4; tentatively, D is TRBD1 (6 bases). The CDR3 loop spans 16 amino acids. Germline V gene lookup returns CDR1 MNHEY and CDR2 SVGAGI. V shed 2 bases and J shed 5 bases, with 15 bases lying between them. CDR3 bases: TGTGCCAGCAGTTACGCAGGGGCGCGTCAGAATGAAAAACTGTTTTTT. Protein: CASSYAGARQNEKLFF.

The chain links TRBV10-2 to TRBJ2-1, with D tentatively TRBD2 (6 bases). This CDR3 contains 14 residues. Trimming removed 11 bases at V and 7 bases at J, with 21 bases between. Germline V gene sequence: CDR1 WSHSY, CDR2 SAAADI. CDR3 protein: CACTRRDTRNEQFF. DNA for the CDR3: TGCGCCTGCACCCGGCGGGATACGAGAAATGAGCAGTTCTTC.

The chain combines TRBV28 with TRBJ1-1; possible D gene TRBD1, 5 bases. CDR1 is MDHEN and CDR2 is SYDVKM in the germline V gene. This CDR3 region has 16 residues. Trimming pared 2 bases from V and 0 bases from J, leaving 13 bases between. The CDR3 protein is CASSLGPGQLNTEAFF. The CDR3, as DNA: TGTGCCAGCAGTTTAGGTCCAGGGCAGTTGAACACTGAAGCTTTCTTT.

This clone has just a few counts. CDR3 in amino acids: CASSPSSRDRANTIYF. The DNA of the CDR3 is TGTGCCAGCTCACCATCATCCCGGGACAGGGCTAACACCATATATTTT. The chain couples TRBV18 to TRBJ1-3; 9 nucleotides agree with TRBD1. The CDR3 is 16 amino acids. CDR1 is KGHSH, CDR2 LQKENI, per germline. V shed 2 bases and J 7 bases; nucleotides not matched to a gene: 9.

This chain links TRBV30 with TRBJ1-5; 7 bases fit TRBD1. J lost 0 bases, V lost 2 bases, and 7 bases had no gene match. The CDR3 runs to 16 residues. The germline V gene has CDR1 GTSNPN and CDR2 SVGIG (reference sequence). This chain's CDR3 is CAWSQKGAGSNQPQHF. The CDR3 DNA is TGTGCCTGGAGTCAAAAGGGGGCGGGTAGCAATCAGCCCCAGCATTTT.

The chain employs TRBV7-2 and TRBJ2-7; 9 nucleotides agree with TRBD1. This CDR3 region has 14 residues. Germline lookup yields CDR1 SGHTA and CDR2 FQGNSA. Trimming at V came to 2 bases and at J to 4 bases, leaving 3 bases not matched to a gene. The DNA of the CDR3 is TGTGCCAGCAGCTTAAGGACAGGGGAGTACGAGCAGTACTTC. Protein: CASSLRTGEYEQYF.